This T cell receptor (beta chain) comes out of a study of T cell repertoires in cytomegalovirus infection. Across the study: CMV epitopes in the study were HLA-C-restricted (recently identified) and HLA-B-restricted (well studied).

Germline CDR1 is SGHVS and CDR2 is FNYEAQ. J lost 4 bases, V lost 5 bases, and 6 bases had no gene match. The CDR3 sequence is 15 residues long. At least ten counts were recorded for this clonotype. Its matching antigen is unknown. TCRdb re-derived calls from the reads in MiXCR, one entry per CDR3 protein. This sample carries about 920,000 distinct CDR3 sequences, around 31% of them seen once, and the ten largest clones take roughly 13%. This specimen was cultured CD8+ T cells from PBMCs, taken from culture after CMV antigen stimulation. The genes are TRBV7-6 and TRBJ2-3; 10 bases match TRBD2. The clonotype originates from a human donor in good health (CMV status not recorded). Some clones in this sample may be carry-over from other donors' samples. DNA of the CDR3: TGTGCCAGCAGCCCAGCGGGGGGGCCCGCAGATACGCAGTATTTT. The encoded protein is CASSPAGGPADTQYF.